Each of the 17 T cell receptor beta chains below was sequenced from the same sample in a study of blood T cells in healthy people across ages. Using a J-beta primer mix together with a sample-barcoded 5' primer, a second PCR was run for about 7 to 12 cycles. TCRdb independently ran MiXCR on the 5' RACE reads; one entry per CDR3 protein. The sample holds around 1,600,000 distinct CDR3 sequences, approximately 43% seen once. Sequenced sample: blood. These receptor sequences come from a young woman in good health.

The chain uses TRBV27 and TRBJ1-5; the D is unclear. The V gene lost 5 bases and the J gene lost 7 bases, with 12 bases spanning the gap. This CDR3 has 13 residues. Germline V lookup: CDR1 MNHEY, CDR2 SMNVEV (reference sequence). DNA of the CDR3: TGTGCCAGCAGTGTGACGAATTTGCAGCCCCAGCATTTT. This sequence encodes CASSVTNLQPQHF.

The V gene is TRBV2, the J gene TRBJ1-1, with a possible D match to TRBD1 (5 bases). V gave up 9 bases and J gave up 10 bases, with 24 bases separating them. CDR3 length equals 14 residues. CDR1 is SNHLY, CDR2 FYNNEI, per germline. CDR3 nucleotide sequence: TGTGCCAGTGGTCGAAGACAGACCTCGAGTCGAGCTTTCTTT. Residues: CASGRRQTSSRAFF.

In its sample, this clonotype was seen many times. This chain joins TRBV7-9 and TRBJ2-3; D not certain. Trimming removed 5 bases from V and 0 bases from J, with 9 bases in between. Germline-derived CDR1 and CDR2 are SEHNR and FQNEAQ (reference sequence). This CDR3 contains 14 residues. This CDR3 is CASSDLLSTDTQYF. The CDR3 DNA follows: TGTGCCAGCAGCGATCTCCTTAGCACAGATACGCAGTATTTT. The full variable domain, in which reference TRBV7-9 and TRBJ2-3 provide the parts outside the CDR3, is DTGVSQNPRHKITKRGQNVTFRCDPISEHNRLYWYRQTLGQGPEFLTYFQNEAQLEKSRLLSDRFSAERPKGSFSTLEIQRTEQGDSAMYLCASSDLLSTDTQYFGPGTRLTVL.

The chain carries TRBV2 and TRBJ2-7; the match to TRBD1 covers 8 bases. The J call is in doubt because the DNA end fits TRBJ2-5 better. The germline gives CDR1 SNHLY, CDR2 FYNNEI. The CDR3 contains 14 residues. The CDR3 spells CASSKDDRGKTQYF. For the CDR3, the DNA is TGTGCCAGCAGTAAAGACGACAGGGGAAAGACCCAGTACTTC.

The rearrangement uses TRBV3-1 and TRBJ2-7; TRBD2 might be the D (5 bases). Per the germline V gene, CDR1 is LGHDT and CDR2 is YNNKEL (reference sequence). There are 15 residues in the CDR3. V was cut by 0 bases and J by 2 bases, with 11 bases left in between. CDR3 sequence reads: CASSQEEGLTYEQYF. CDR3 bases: TGTGCCAGCAGCCAAGAGGAAGGACTCACCTACGAGCAGTACTTC.

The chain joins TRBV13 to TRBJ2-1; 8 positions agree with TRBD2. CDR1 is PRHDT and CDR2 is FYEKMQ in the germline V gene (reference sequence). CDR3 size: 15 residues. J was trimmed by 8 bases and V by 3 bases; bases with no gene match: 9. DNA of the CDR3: TGTGCCAGCAGCTTTGAGGGACTAGTAGCCGATGAGCAGTTCTTC. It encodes CASSFEGLVADEQFF.

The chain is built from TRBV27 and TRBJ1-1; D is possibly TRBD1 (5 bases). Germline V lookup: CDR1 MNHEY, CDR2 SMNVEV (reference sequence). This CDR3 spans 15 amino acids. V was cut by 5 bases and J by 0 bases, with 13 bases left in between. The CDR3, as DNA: TGTGCCAGCAGTACCTGGGACGGGGTGAACACTGAAGCTTTCTTT. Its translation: CASSTWDGVNTEAFF.

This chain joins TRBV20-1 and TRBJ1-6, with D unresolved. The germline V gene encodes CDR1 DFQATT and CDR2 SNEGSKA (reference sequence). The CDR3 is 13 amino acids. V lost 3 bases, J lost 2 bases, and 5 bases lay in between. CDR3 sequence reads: CSASGAYNSPLHF. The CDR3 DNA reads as TGCAGTGCTAGCGGGGCCTATAATTCACCCCTCCACTTT.

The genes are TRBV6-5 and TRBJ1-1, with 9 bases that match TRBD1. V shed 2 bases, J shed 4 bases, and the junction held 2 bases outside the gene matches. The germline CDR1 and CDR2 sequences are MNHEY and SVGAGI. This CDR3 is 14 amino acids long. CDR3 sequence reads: CASSYDRGTTEAFF. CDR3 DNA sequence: TGTGCCAGCAGTTACGACAGGGGGACCACTGAAGCTTTCTTT.

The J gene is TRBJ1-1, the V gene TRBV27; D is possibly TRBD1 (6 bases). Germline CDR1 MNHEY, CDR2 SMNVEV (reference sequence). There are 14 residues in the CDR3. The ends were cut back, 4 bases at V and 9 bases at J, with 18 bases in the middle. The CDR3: CASSSLSQGGKAFF. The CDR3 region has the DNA TGTGCCAGCAGTTCCCTCTCTCAAGGGGGTAAAGCTTTCTTT.

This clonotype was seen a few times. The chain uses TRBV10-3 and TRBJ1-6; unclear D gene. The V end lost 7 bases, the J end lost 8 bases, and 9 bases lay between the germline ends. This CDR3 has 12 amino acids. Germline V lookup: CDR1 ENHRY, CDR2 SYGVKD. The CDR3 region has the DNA TGTGCCATCAAGGGCTTGGATTCACCCCTCCACTTT. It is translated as CAIKGLDSPLHF.

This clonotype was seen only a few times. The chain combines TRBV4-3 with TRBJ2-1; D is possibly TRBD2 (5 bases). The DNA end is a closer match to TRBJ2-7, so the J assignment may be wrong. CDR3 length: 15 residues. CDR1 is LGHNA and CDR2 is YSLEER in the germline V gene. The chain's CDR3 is CASSQSEGSYNEQYF. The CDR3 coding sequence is TGCGCCAGCAGCCAATCCGAGGGCTCCTACAATGAGCAGTACTTC.

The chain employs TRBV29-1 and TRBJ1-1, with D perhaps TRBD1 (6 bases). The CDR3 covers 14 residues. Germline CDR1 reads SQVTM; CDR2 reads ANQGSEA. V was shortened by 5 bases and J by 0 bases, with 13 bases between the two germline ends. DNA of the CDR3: TGCAGCGTTAACTCCAGGGGATTGAACACTGAAGCTTTCTTT. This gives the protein CSVNSRGLNTEAFF.

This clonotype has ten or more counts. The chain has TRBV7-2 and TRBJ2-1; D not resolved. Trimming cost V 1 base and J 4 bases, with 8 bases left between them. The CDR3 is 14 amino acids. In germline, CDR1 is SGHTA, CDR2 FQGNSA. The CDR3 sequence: CASSLGYSYNEQFF. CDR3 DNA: TGTGCCAGCAGCTTAGGTTACAGTTACAATGAGCAGTTCTTC.

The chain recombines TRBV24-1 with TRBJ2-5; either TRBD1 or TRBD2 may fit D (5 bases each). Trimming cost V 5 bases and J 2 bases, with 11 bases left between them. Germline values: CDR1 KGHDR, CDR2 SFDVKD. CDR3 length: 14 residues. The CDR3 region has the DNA TGTGCCACCAGTGCATCCGGGACGCAAGAGACCCAGTACTTC. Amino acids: CATSASGTQETQYF.

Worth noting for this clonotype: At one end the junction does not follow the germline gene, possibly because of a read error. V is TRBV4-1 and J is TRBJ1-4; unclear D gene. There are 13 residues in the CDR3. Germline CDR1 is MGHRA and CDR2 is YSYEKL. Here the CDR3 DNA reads TGCGGCAGCAGAGAGAGGCCTAATGAAAAACTGTTTTTT. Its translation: CGSRERPNEKLFF.

CDR3 coding DNA: TGTGCCAGCAAGGCGGGACGAAGACTGTTTTTT. Its protein is CASKAGRRLFF. V gene TRBV12-3 or TRBV12-4 combines with J gene TRBJ1-4; a weak D match, TRBD1 (5 bases). Trimming removed 7 bases from V and 13 bases from J, with 13 bases in between. The length of the CDR3 is 11 residues.